The 29 T cell receptor beta chains listed next were all sequenced from one sample in a study of T-cell memory formation after mild COVID-19. Each CDR3 protein is one row after TCRdb ran MiXCR on the 5' RACE reads. The top ten hold about 21% of the sample, which has hundreds of thousands of distinct CDR3 sequences, 20% to 25% seen once. The specimen sequenced was PBMCs or a T cell subset sorted from them (not recorded which). The receptor source for this set is a man younger than 30 who had mild COVID-19 (a few samples of this study predate the infection). Cell type and time point are not known.

This clonotype was seen just once. The J gene is TRBJ1-1, the V gene TRBV5-4; D remains unclear. CDR1 and CDR2 from the germline V gene are SGHNT and YYREEE (reference sequence). The CDR3 has 12 amino acids. V was cut by 1 base and J by 7 bases, with 8 bases left in between. CDR3 residues: CASSLSGYEAFF. The CDR3 nucleotides read TGTGCCAGCAGCTTGTCCGGCTATGAAGCTTTCTTT.

V is TRBV2 and J is TRBJ2-7; 8 bases align to TRBD2. V lost 7 bases to trimming and J lost 2 bases; unmatched junction nucleotides: 7. This CDR3 has 14 amino acids. The germline gives CDR1 SNHLY, CDR2 FYNNEI. CDR3 amino acids: CASKAVTSAYEQYF. CDR3 nucleotides: TGTGCCAGCAAGGCGGTGACTAGCGCCTACGAGCAGTACTTC.

The V call is TRBV7-9, the J call TRBJ2-1; D is perhaps TRBD2 (6 bases). V was cut by 6 bases and J by 0 bases, with 12 bases left in between. Per the germline V gene, CDR1 is SEHNR and CDR2 is FQNEAQ (reference sequence). The CDR3 contains 15 residues. This chain's CDR3 is CASRMGGSSYNEQFF. The CDR3 nucleotides are TGTGCCAGCAGGATGGGGGGAAGCTCCTACAATGAGCAGTTCTTC.

The chain recombines TRBV6-5 with TRBJ2-1, with 9 bases identical to TRBD2. V gave up 5 bases and J gave up 9 bases; unmatched junction bases: 5. Germline values: CDR1 MNHEY, CDR2 SVGAGI. The CDR3 loop spans 13 amino acids. CDR3 bases: TGTGCCAGCAGTCATAAGCGGGGGGCTGAGCAGTTCTTC. Amino acids: CASSHKRGAEQFF.

The table lists this clonotype with a few counts. This chain's CDR3 is CASSLSSGELFF. DNA of the CDR3: TGCGCCAGCAGCTTATCTTCCGGGGAGCTGTTTTTT. The rearrangement joins TRBV5-1 to TRBJ2-2, with D hard to call. CDR1 is SGHRS, CDR2 YFSETQ, per germline. The V end lost 2 bases, the J end lost 6 bases, and 5 bases lay between the germline ends. The CDR3 is made up of 12 amino acids.

This clonotype has just a few counts. V gene TRBV28 combines with J gene TRBJ2-1; no clear D gene. The CDR3 covers 13 residues. Germline V gene data show CDR1 as MDHEN and CDR2 as SYDVKM. V lost 1 base, J lost 6 bases, and 7 bases lay in between. For the CDR3, the DNA is TGTGCCAGCAGTTTATTTCCAGTCAATGAGCAGTTCTTC. Translating gives CASSLFPVNEQFF.

This clonotype has just a few counts. The gene calls are TRBV7-9 and TRBJ1-4; D call uncertain. V gave up 3 bases and J gave up 3 bases, with 11 bases separating them. In germline, CDR1 is SEHNR, CDR2 FQNEAQ (reference sequence). The CDR3 runs 15 residues. The CDR3 DNA follows: TGTGCCAGCAGCTTTGGGTCAGGTTCTAATGAAAAACTGTTTTTT. Translation: CASSFGSGSNEKLFF.

This clonotype has only a few counts. The chain has TRBV29-1 and TRBJ1-2; 10 bases are a match to TRBD1. Germline V lookup: CDR1 SQVTM, CDR2 ANQGSEA. Trimming cost V 6 bases and J 2 bases; bases outside gene matches: 12. CDR3 length equals 16 residues. The CDR3 DNA follows: TGCAGCGTCCCTGGGACAGGGGTCTTGAAGAACTATGGCTACACCTTC. Translated: CSVPGTGVLKNYGYTF.

This clonotype came up a few times. The V and J genes are TRBV5-1 and TRBJ2-2; 12 nucleotides align to TRBD2. V trimming: 4 bases; J trimming: 4 bases; junction bases outside the gene matches: 11. This CDR3 is built from 18 residues. CDR1 is SGHRS, CDR2 YFSETQ, per germline. The CDR3 DNA reads TGCGCCAGCAGCCTTCGGACTAGCGGGGTACCGGGCACCGGGGAGCTGTTTTTT. Encoded protein: CASSLRTSGVPGTGELFF.

The chain is built from TRBV24-1 and TRBJ2-3; a possible D gene is TRBD2 (6 bases). CDR3 length equals 16 residues. The V end was cut by 3 bases, the J end by 0 bases, with 12 bases between. CDR1 KGHDR and CDR2 SFDVKD come from the germline V gene. CDR3 sequence (DNA): TGTGCCACCAGTGATAGTGGCGGGGCTAGCACAGATACGCAGTATTTT. Translating it yields CATSDSGGASTDTQYF.

In its sample, this clonotype was seen a few times. The chain recombines TRBV28 with TRBJ2-3; D is perhaps TRBD2 (6 bases). Germline-derived CDR1 and CDR2 are MDHEN and SYDVKM. V was cut by 5 bases and J by 3 bases, with 15 bases left in between. The CDR3 has 15 residues. CDR3 nucleotide sequence: TGTGCCAGCAGTACCCAGGGTGGGGGGACAGATACGCAGTATTTT. Its translation is CASSTQGGGTDTQYF. Together with reference TRBV28 and TRBJ2-3, the CDR3 gives the full variable domain: DVKVTQSSRYLVKRTGEKVFLECVQDMDHENMFWYRQDPGLGLRLIYFSYDVKMKEKGDIPEGYSVSREKKERFSLILESASTNQTSMYLCASSTQGGGTDTQYFGPGTRLTVL.

This clonotype was counted ten times or more. The gene calls are TRBV6-4 and TRBJ2-3, with 11 bases that match TRBD2. The germline V gene has CDR1 MRHNA and CDR2 SNTAGT. J was trimmed by 0 bases and V by 2 bases; bases with no gene match: 1. This CDR3 region has 16 residues. CDR3 loop: CASSDLAGGSTDTQYF. Here the CDR3 DNA reads TGTGCCAGCAGTGACCTAGCGGGGGGTAGCACAGATACGCAGTATTTT.

A few counts support this clonotype. The chain is built from TRBV5-6 and TRBJ1-4; D call uncertain. The CDR3 runs 14 residues. V lost 1 base, J lost 0 bases, and 4 bases lay in between. In germline, CDR1 is SGHDT, CDR2 YYEEEE. The CDR3 region has the DNA TGTGCCAGCAGCTTGAGGTCAACTAATGAAAAACTGTTTTTT. As protein: CASSLRSTNEKLFF.

The chain combines TRBV10-3 with TRBJ2-7; tentatively, D is TRBD2 (5 bases). The CDR3 sequence is 12 residues long. V gave up 2 bases and J gave up 3 bases, with 5 bases separating them. Germline CDR1 ENHRY, CDR2 SYGVKD. The CDR3 here is CAISEEGYEQYV. The CDR3 nucleotides read TGTGCCATCAGTGAGGAGGGCTACGAGCAGTACGTC.

The chain combines TRBV6-6 with TRBJ2-7; no reliable D call. The germline V and J ends were trimmed by 5 bases and 4 bases, with 9 bases remaining between them. Germline V lookup: CDR1 MNHNY, CDR2 SVGAGI (reference sequence). CDR3 length equals 12 residues. The CDR3 coding sequence is TGTGCCAGCAGTGCTGACGGATACGAGCAGTACGTC. It encodes CASSADGYEQYV.

J is TRBJ2-3 and V is TRBV4-1; D is uncertain. The germline CDR1 and CDR2 sequences are MGHRA and YSYEKL. Trimming stripped 0 bases from V and 2 bases from J, with 6 bases between. This CDR3 has 14 residues. CDR3 nucleotide sequence: TGCGCCAGCAGCCAAGATCCGTACACAGATACGCAGTATTTT. Protein product: CASSQDPYTDTQYF.

This clonotype was counted only a few times. V usage is TRBV4-3 and J usage is TRBJ2-1; D call uncertain. This CDR3 has 15 residues. Trimming shortened V by 0 bases and J by 3 bases, and 9 bases separated the two germline ends. In germline, CDR1 is LGHNA, CDR2 YSLEER. In DNA, the CDR3 is TGCGCCAGCAGCCAAGACCGGTCGAACTACAATGAGCAGTTCTTC. It is translated as CASSQDRSNYNEQFF.

The rearrangement links TRBV5-1 to TRBJ2-2; 7 nucleotides align to TRBD1. The CDR3 is made up of 15 amino acids. Germline V gives CDR1 SGHRS, CDR2 YFSETQ. Trimming took 4 bases from V and 7 from J; bases not matched to a gene: 10. This CDR3 is CASSQYRGRGGELFF. The CDR3 region has the DNA TGCGCCAGCAGCCAATACAGGGGCAGAGGCGGGGAGCTGTTTTTT.

This chain connects TRBV5-1 to TRBJ2-1; possible D gene TRBD1, 6 bases. V lost 3 bases, J lost 10 bases, and 20 bases lay in between. The CDR3 loop spans 15 amino acids. Germline CDR1 is SGHRS and CDR2 is YFSETQ. In DNA form, the CDR3 reads TGCGCCAGCAGCTCCGGGACACTGAAGCCAACGGAGCAGTTCTTC. Its translation is CASSSGTLKPTEQFF.

This sequence joins TRBV9 and TRBJ2-2; D unresolved. The CDR3 loop spans 16 amino acids. The germline V gene has CDR1 SGDLS and CDR2 YYNGEE. V gave up 1 base and J gave up 6 bases, with 16 bases separating them. The CDR3 DNA reads TGTGCCAGCAGCGTAAGGTCCAATCCTAGGGCCGGGGAGCTGTTTTTT. Its protein product is CASSVRSNPRAGELFF.

This chain uses TRBV20-1 with TRBJ1-5, with D unclear. The CDR3 has 13 amino acids. Germline V gene data show CDR1 as DFQATT and CDR2 as SNEGSKA (reference sequence). V dropped 3 bases and J dropped 2 bases, with 8 bases sitting between them. The CDR3 is CSASLLRNQPQHF. CDR3 sequence (DNA): TGCAGTGCTAGTTTGCTTCGCAATCAGCCCCAGCATTTT.

This clonotype was observed a handful of times. The chain is built from TRBV7-3 and TRBJ1-6; 7 nucleotides agree with TRBD1. The CDR3 sequence is 15 residues long. Germline loops: CDR1 SGHTA, CDR2 FQGTGA. The V and J ends lost 5 bases and 8 bases, in that order; junction bases with no gene match: 9. CDR3 DNA sequence: TGTGCCAGCAGCCTACAGGGGCCCCTGGATTCACCCCTCCACTTT. It codes for CASSLQGPLDSPLHF.

This clonotype was detected a few times. The chain employs TRBV7-2 and TRBJ1-4, with D possibly being TRBD1 (5 bases). Trimming left V 0 bases short and J 10 bases short, with 15 bases between. The CDR3 runs to 15 residues. CDR1 is SGHTA, CDR2 FQGNSA, per germline. The CDR3 here is CASSLAAGTSGKLFF. The CDR3 coding sequence is TGTGCCAGCAGCTTAGCCGCAGGGACCTCCGGAAAACTGTTTTTT.

The chain is built from TRBV29-1 and TRBJ1-1; D not certain. The CDR3 spans 10 residues. Germline V CDR1 and CDR2: SQVTM, ANQGSEA. V lost 1 base and J lost 5, with 2 bases in between. In DNA form, the CDR3 reads TGCAGCGTTGAAGTTACTGAAGCTTTCTTT. The encoded protein is CSVEVTEAFF.

This clonotype occurred a few times. The V gene is TRBV4-1, the J gene TRBJ2-7; the D is unclear. The length of the CDR3 is 15 residues. Trimming removed 0 bases at V and 4 bases at J, with 13 bases between. The germline CDR1 and CDR2 sequences are MGHRA and YSYEKL. DNA of the CDR3: TGCGCCAGCAGCCAAGAGGCGAGGACGGCGTACGAGCAGTACGTC. Translation: CASSQEARTAYEQYV.

This clonotype was observed a few times. The J gene is TRBJ2-5, the V gene TRBV14; 8 bases map to TRBD1. Germline CDR1 and CDR2: SGHDN and FVKESK. This CDR3 contains 14 residues. The J segment lost 4 bases and the V segment lost 4 bases, leaving 5 bases of the junction unmatched. CDR3 nucleotide sequence: TGTGCCAGCAGCCCCAGGGGGCTGGGAGAGACCCAGTACTTC. It yields the protein CASSPRGLGETQYF.

This clonotype was picked up a small number of times. This chain joins TRBV10-3 and TRBJ1-1; D gene uncertain. CDR3 length equals 13 residues. CDR1 and CDR2 (germline): ENHRY, SYGVKD. V was pared by 6 bases and J by 3 bases, with 11 bases between. For the CDR3, the DNA is TGTGCCATCAGGGGCGCCGTGTACACTGAAGCTTTCTTT. Translating it yields CAIRGAVYTEAFF.

This chain joins TRBV23-1 and TRBJ2-7, with 9 bases lining up with TRBD1. TRBV23-1 is identified as an open reading frame with a role that is uncertain. V shed 4 bases, J shed 5 bases, and the junction held 9 bases outside the gene matches. CDR3 length equals 15 residues. In DNA form, the CDR3 reads TGCGCCAGCAGTCTCCACGGGACAGGGAACCACGAGCAGTACGTC. Its translation is CASSLHGTGNHEQYV.

The chain carries TRBV18 and TRBJ2-7; D possibly matches TRBD1 or TRBD2 (6 bases each). This CDR3 is built from 14 residues. CDR1 is KGHSH, CDR2 LQKENI, per germline. V was trimmed by 6 bases and J by 3 bases, leaving 15 bases between them. The CDR3 loop is CASSHGGGGYEQYF. CDR3 DNA: TGTGCCAGCTCTCACGGAGGGGGAGGCTACGAGCAGTACTTC.